A single sample is the source of the 6 T cell receptor beta chains below, sequenced in a study of resident and recirculating memory T cells in vitiligo (dated by TCRdb to about 2018). Preparation of the library involved the immunoSEQ multiplex PCR assay. This immuneACCESS table, as held by TCRdb, lists in-frame sequences with V and J called but not all clones. Of the missing ones, under half trace to an unresolved V gene in checked studies; the others have no known cause. The sample table contains 40,000 to 45,000 clones; only one count was recorded for 92% of them. The ten largest clonotypes hold roughly 4.7% of the sample. The sequenced sample was blood. The origin of the receptors is a male donor with vitiligo.

The CDR3 here is CSVAMGAPYGYTF. CDR3 DNA sequence: TGCAGCGTCGCGATGGGGGCTCCCTATGGCTACACCTTC. This chain uses TRBV29-1 with TRBJ1-2, with D possibly TRBD1 on 6 matching bases. Germline CDR1 SQVTM, CDR2 ANQGSEA. This CDR3 is 13 amino acids long. V was pared by 6 bases and J by 4 bases, with 15 bases between.

This sequence joins TRBV27 and TRBJ2-5, with D possibly TRBD1 on 6 matching bases. This CDR3 contains 16 residues. Trimming shortened V by 5 bases and J by 1 base, and 17 bases separated the two germline ends. Germline V gene data show CDR1 as MNHEY and CDR2 as SMNVEV (reference sequence). The CDR3: CASSPIILGAQETQYF. The DNA for the CDR3 is TGTGCCAGCAGTCCCATTATATTGGGGGCCCAAGAGACCCAGTACTTC.

The V and J genes are TRBV4-3 and TRBJ2-7; D is undetermined. The CDR3 is 14 residues long. Germline V lookup: CDR1 LGHNA, CDR2 YSLEER. The V end was cut by 1 base, the J end by 3 bases, with 10 bases between. CDR3 in amino acids: CASSQAFGNYEQYF. CDR3 sequence (DNA): TGCGCCAGCAGCCAAGCGTTTGGCAACTACGAGCAGTACTTC.

The gene calls are TRBV27 and TRBJ2-7, with D perhaps TRBD2 (6 bases). The CDR3 is made up of 15 amino acids. The V and J ends lost 6 bases and 0 bases respectively, with 15 bases between them. Looked up from germline, CDR1 is MNHEY and CDR2 is SMNVEV (reference sequence). CDR3 loop: CASSYSGGRSYEQYF. The CDR3, as DNA: TGTGCCAGCAGCTATAGCGGAGGGCGCTCCTACGAGCAGTACTTC.

Details on this clone: At one of its ends the junction is not consistent with the germline gene, which may arise from a read error. The gene calls are TRBV18 and TRBJ2-7; 11 bases line up with TRBD1. Germline V gene data show CDR1 as KGHSH and CDR2 as LQKENI. The CDR3 consists of 14 residues. This CDR3 reads CVSSPGDRGNEQYF. CDR3 DNA: TGTGTCAGCTCACCTGGGGACAGGGGGAACGAGCAGTACTTC.

The chain joins TRBV21-1 to TRBJ1-4; TRBD1 is the table's D call, not checked against the DNA. TRBV21-1 is flagged as a pseudogene. CDR3 length: 15 amino acids. The CDR3 loop is CASSLQGYTNEKLFF. CDR3 DNA: TGTGCCAGCAGCCTACAGGGTTATACTAATGAAAAACTGTTTTTT.